This T cell receptor beta chain was captured in a study of blood T cell repertoires in COVID-19. Study background: Samples came from the United States, Italy and Spain, spanning acute and convalescent COVID-19.

As originally analysed: Quantification of nucleated cells was approximated via reference gene primer amplification. The table came from immunoSEQ multiplex PCR; TCRdb's copy has only in-frame clones and leaves some out. For V, J and clone size, that table is used; D and trimming come from the DNA. The sample contains fewer than 200,000 clones, about 86% of which appear only once. The specimen sequenced was peripheral blood. The clonotype comes from a man aged 50 to 59 with active or convalescent COVID-19.

The CDR3 DNA reads TGTGCCAGCAGCGCTGACAACTCCTACGAGCAGTACTTC. It yields the protein CASSADNSYEQYF. The rearrangement joins TRBV11-2 to TRBJ2-7; unclear D gene. Germline loops: CDR1 SGHAT, CDR2 FQNNGV. CDR3 length equals 13 residues. Trimming shortened V by 5 bases and J by 0 bases, and 8 bases separated the two germline ends.